The clone carrying this T cell receptor beta chain appeared a few times. CDR1 and CDR2 from the germline V gene are SGHTA and FQGTGA. This CDR3 comprises 14 residues. V was cut by 3 bases and J by 9 bases, with 15 bases left in between. The sample comes from a study of T-cell reconstitution after alpha-beta-depleted transplantation in children. Unique molecular identifiers were incorporated into the prepared TCRbeta library. TCRdb reprocessed the PCR reads with MiXCR, giving one entry per CDR3 protein. The sample contains 490,000 or so distinct CDR3 sequences, around 13% of which appear only once. The starting material was PBMCs from the stem cell graft donor, obtained from the stem cell graft. The gene calls are TRBV7-3 and TRBJ2-1; possibly TRBD2 for D (7 bases). The sequence derives from a human donor who donated a stem cell graft to a child with combined immunodeficiency. The CDR3 DNA follows: TGTGCCAGCAGCTTTAGGGGGGGCACGAGTGAGCAGTTCTTC. Its translation is CASSFRGGTSEQFF.